This T cell receptor (beta chain) was sequenced for a study of cytomegalovirus exposure and HLA in healthy donors (dated 2017 in TCRdb). With regard to the full study: An earlier analysis of roughly 630 of the donors reported approximately 290 Gb of sequence data and 100 million to 140 million unique TCR beta sequences from 150 million to 200 million T cells. Around 330 gigabases of sequencing data and 70 million to 95 million unique TCR sequences made up an early release that covered 640 HLA-typed donors. A later genetic analysis used genome-wide SNP genotypes for 398 of the 666 donors, treating that subset as a discovery cohort. In an earlier analysis of around 540 of the donors, high-throughput TCR beta sequencing was used to judge whether each TCR beta V gene segment behaved as functional or pseudogenic. Donor age, sex, ethnicity and CMV serostatus were compiled alongside the repertoire data. HLA typing included class I and class II loci at four-digit resolution. Of the roughly 400 genotyped donors, approximately 81% were placed in the genetic ancestry cluster associated with self-reported Caucasian donors. To predict cytomegalovirus infection status, the study brought together high-throughput TCR immunosequencing, statistical association of individual TCRs with disease status, and machine learning. About five DR-DQ haplotypes were treated as single units for association and clustering because of strong linkage in the cohort. All discovery cohort repertoires had been generated on a single sequencing platform. Besides the first cohort of more than 650 subjects, a separate validation cohort made up of over 95 different subjects was used. The study profiled the T cell repertoires of about 640 subjects by immunosequencing and related them to cytomegalovirus serostatus. Typing coverage differed by locus: A, B, C, DRB1 and DQB1 were typed in roughly 620-630 donors, DQA1 in 522, DPA1 in over 600, and DPB1 in just under 480. The later analysis used no new phenotypic data to find candidate immune exposures, relying instead on TCR beta sequences and their occurrence across donors. The study aimed to test whether cataloging public T cell receptors could reveal signatures of past pathogen exposure. On average, approximately 250,000 unique TCR beta nucleotide sequences were sequenced per donor among some 420 genotyped donors of the cohort, with 15% to 20% of those sequences being non-productive. To study patterns of TCR occurrence, a later analysis re-analyzed previously published TCR beta repertoires from 650 to 750 donors and added high-resolution HLA genotyping. The full study reports these points: V-gene and J-gene trimming of TCR beta chains was associated with a missense DCLRE1C variant in a later genetic analysis, and the association was replicated in an independent cohort. Roughly uniform sequencing depth across donors was assumed in presence/absence analyses, although this assumption may not hold. Cytomegalovirus status was reported to be diagnosed by the classifier with high specificity and sensitivity in both the original and validation cohorts. In a later analysis, several top co-occurrence clusters were reported to appear linked to parvovirus B19, influenza, CMV and Epstein-Barr virus. A further reported finding was that TCR beta sequences accurately predicted the HLA-A and HLA-B alleles for most subjects in the first cohort. Seventeen rarely observed V segments, including chromosome 9 orphons, were excluded from the earlier analysis of approximately 500 of the donors because counts were too low. A later genetic analysis reported fewer N-insertions in productive TCRs among donors in an Asian-associated ancestry cluster than the roughly 690-donor mean. An earlier analysis of approximately 500 of the donors showed that most TCR beta V segments appeared in productive rearrangements either about 90% or about 30% of the time, which broadly matched IMGT annotations. According to a later analysis, most CMV-associated TCR beta chains appeared to be HLA-restricted, and the HLA associations seemed to be driven largely by CMV exposure. It was suggested by the authors that the approach could potentially be generalized to other disease states and immunological phenotypes. Some IMGT-functional V segments, including TRBV6-2 and TRBV6-3, could not be distinguished by the 87-base-pair reads and were therefore excluded. The cohort was sequenced for TCR beta chains only, and without alpha or paired-chain data the features that could be detected were limited. In a later analysis, TCR association rates were found to vary across HLA loci, with the most associated TCRs seen for DRB1 alleles and the fewest for HLA-C alleles. The study listed over 150 TCR beta chains as associated with cytomegalovirus. Compared with equally common non-associated chains, HLA-associated TCR beta chains in a later analysis were more clonally expanded and had lower generation probabilities. When HLA alleles, especially DR and DQ, strongly co-occurred, TCR associations were difficult to assign to individual alleles. Because HLA typing was unavailable for some donors at each locus, only the typed subset was used in association tests. A few of the identified cytomegalovirus-associated TCR beta chains were confirmed in vitro to be specific for cytomegalovirus antigens. At a false discovery rate of 0.05, a later analysis linked 16,000 or so TCR beta sequences to specific HLA alleles. Linkage disequilibrium might explain the correlated functional status among segregating V segments, but an unknown experimental factor could not be ruled out. Across donors, most TCR sequences were observed very rarely, whereas some public TCRs were present in many individuals. The only immune exposure information available for the cohort was CMV serostatus. A cluster of highly shared sequence variants was judged likely to be a technical artifact of the sequencing pipeline.

To prepare the library, the immunoSEQ multiplex PCR assay was applied. A mixture of 60 forward primers for TCR Vbeta segments and 13 reverse primers for TCR Jbeta segments was used in the multiplex PCR. Amplification of the CDR3 region of rearranged TCR beta genes was performed with a multiplex PCR assay on genomic DNA. The amplified TCR beta libraries were sequenced on the Illumina HiSeq System as 87-base-pair reads. The study's processing was this. A later analysis tallied 70 million to 100 million unique TCR beta chains across the approximately 670 repertoires, and approximately 9.9 million of those chains were shared by two or more donors. Raw reads were error-corrected and collapsed into unique sequences with a nearest-neighbor algorithm that merged closely related sequences to remove PCR and sequencing errors. To assign V, D and J gene segments, CDR3 sequences were aligned to IMGT reference sequences. For a sequence to be retained, at least a six-nucleotide match to both a V gene segment and a J gene segment was required. Rearrangements were classified as productive when the CDR3 lacked stop codons and remained in frame with V and J, and all other rearrangements were classified as non-productive. Following IMGT convention, CDR3 was defined as the stretch from the second conserved V-encoded cysteine up to the conserved J-encoded phenylalanine. The earlier analysis of some 600 of the donors excluded sequences that lacked an unambiguous match to a single V gene segment. An earlier analysis of 587 of the donors called V segments functional above 56.7% productive rearrangements and segregating when the between-donor standard deviation exceeded 5%. A statistical classification framework was built to diagnose cytomegalovirus status from the catalog of TCR beta chain sequences. V and J gene assignment, in a later analysis, came from comparing TCR nucleotide sequences with IMGT/GENE-DB human TR gene sequences. A later analysis assigned CDR3 sequences and most-parsimonious VDJ recombination scenarios with the TCRdist pipeline. A later analysis defined each TCR beta chain by its CDR3 amino acid sequence plus V-gene family, and excluded reads lacking a unique V-gene family. As a way to deal with suspected cross-contamination and a sequencing artifact, a later analysis dropped over 550 nucleotide sequences that were highly shared and had low generation probability. A later analysis calculated a clonal expansion index for each public chain from normalized within-repertoire ranks of inferred template counts. A later analysis computed generation probabilities with a VDJ recombination model fitted to out-of-frame rearrangements, and checked the results against IGoR. Hypergeometric tests were used in a later analysis to score TCR-TCR, TCR-HLA and TCR-CMV co-occurrence, with a repertoire-size bias correction applied to the TCR pairs. A later analysis estimated false discovery rates by permuting HLA or CMV assignments 20 times. In a later analysis, co-occurring TCRs were grouped using DBSCAN, with TCRdist sequence similarity added in when clustering inside HLA-allele-positive subsets. Repertoires with fewer than 30,000 or more than 120,000 public chains, plus five repertoires with anomalous nucleotide sharing, were excluded from co-occurrence clustering. Not all clones reach the TCRdb copy of this immuneACCESS table, which keeps in-frame sequences only. Checked studies attribute under half of the gap to unresolved V genes and leave the rest unexplained. V, J and clone size are taken as reported in that table, and D and trimming were inferred from the DNA itself. The table for this sample lists 170,000 or so clones; 80% to 90% of them were counted only once. Of the sample, 5% to 7% falls within the top ten clones.

The CDR3, cysteine through phenylalanine, is 12 amino acids long. Just CDR3 DNA is preserved here, 36 bases in frame from base 1. V is shortened by 7 bases, J by 5 bases, and the region joining them spans 11 bases. The CDR1 and CDR2 encoded by the germline V gene (reference sequence) are WNHNN and SYGVQD. The cohort consisted of approximately 690 healthy bone marrow donors. Cohort members were all nominally healthy when sampled, although unrecorded immune exposures were likely present. The donor was CMV seropositive and belonged to the group of some 290 seropositive cohort members. A peripheral blood sample was provided by each donor, and peripheral blood mononuclear cells were used for TCR beta sequencing. The Qiagen DNeasy Blood Extraction Kit was used to extract genomic DNA from the blood cell samples. This clone showed up just once. The antigen it binds to is not known. The record has no base qualities; no much larger clone is one base away.

This clonotype was obtained from a man in his fifties in good health and CMV-seropositive. The sample was PBMCs. The chain joins TRBV10-1 to TRBJ2-5, and possibly TRBD1, on 5 matching bases. This receptor has the CDR3 CASTQGAETQYF. In nucleotide form, the sequence is TGCGCCAGCACCCAGGGCGCTGAGACCCAGTACTTC.